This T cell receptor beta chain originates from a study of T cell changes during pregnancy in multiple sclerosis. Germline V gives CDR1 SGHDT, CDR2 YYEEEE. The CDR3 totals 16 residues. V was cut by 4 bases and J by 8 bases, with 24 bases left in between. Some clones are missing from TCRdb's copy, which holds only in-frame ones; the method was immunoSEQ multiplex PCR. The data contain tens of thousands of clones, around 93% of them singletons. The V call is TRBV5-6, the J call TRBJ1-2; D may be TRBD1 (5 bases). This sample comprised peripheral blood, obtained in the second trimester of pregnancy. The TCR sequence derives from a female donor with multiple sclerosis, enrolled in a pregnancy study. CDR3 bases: TGTGCCAGCAGCCTGGGGGGGGAGAGACTGACGGGAGGCTACACCTTC. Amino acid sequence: CASSLGGERLTGGYTF.